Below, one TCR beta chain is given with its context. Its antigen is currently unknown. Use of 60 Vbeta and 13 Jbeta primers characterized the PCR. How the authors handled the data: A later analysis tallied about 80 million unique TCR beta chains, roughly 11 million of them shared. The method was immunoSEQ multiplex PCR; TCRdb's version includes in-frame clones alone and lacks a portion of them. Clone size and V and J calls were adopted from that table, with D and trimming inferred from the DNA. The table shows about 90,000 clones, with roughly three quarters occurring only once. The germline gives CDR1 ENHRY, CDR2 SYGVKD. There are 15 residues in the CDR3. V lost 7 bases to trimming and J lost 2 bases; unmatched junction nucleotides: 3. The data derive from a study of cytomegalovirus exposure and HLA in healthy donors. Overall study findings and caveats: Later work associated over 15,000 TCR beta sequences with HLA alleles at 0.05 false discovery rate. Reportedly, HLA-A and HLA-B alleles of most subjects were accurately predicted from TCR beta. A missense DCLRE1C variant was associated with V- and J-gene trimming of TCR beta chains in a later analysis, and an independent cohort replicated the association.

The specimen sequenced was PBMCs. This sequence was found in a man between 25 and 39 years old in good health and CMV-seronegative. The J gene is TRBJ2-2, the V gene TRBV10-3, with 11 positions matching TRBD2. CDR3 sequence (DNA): TGTGCCATCACCACTAGCGGGGGAAACACCGGGGAGCTGTTTTTT. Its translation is CAITTSGGNTGELFF.